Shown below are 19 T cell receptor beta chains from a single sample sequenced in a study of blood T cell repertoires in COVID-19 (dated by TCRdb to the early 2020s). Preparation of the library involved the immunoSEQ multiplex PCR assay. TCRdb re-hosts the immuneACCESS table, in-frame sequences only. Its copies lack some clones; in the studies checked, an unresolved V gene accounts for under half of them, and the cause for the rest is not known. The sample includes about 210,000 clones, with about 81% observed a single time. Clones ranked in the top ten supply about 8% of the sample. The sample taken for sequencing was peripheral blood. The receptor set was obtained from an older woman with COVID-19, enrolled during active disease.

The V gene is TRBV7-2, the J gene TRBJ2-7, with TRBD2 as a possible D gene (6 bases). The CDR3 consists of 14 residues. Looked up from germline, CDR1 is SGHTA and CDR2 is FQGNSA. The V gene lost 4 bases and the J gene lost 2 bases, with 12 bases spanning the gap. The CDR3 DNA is TGTGCCAGCAGCTCTTTAGCGGACACCTACGAGCAGTACTTC. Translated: CASSSLADTYEQYF. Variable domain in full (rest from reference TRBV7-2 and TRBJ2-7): GAGVSQSPSNKVTEKGKDVELRCDPISGHTALYWYRQSLGQGLEFLIYFQGNSAPDKSGLPSDRFSAERTGGSVSTLTIQRTQQEDSAVYLCASSSLADTYEQYFGPGTRLTVT.

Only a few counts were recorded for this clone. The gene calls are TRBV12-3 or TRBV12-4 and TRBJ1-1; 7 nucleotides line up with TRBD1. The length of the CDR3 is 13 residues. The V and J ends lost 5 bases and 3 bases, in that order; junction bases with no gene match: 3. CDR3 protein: CASSRDSDTEAFF. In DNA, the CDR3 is TGTGCCAGCAGTCGGGACAGTGACACTGAAGCTTTCTTT.

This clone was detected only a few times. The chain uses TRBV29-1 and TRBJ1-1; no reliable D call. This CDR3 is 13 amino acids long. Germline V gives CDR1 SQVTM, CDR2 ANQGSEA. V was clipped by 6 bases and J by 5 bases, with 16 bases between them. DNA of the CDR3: TGCAGCGTCCGGAATCGACGGGAAACTGAAGCTTTCTTT. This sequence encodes CSVRNRRETEAFF.

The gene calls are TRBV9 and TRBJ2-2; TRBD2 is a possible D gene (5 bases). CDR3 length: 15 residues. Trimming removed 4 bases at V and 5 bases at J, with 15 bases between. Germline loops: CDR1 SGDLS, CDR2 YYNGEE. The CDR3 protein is CASSPHSAETGELFF. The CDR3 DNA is TGTGCCAGCAGCCCTCATAGCGCAGAGACCGGGGAGCTGTTTTTT.

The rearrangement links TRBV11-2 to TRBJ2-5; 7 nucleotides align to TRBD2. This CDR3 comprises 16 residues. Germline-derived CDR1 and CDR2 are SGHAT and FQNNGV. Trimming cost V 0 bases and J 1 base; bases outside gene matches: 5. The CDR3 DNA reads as TGTGCCAGCAGCTTAGATGGGAGGGCGAGCCAAGAGACCCAGTACTTC. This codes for CASSLDGRASQETQYF.

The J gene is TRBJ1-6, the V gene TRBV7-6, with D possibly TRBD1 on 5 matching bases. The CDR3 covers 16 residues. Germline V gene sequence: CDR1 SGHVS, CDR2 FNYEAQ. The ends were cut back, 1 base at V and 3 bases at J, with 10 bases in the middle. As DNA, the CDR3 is TGTGCCAGCAGCTTAGGCGGGGCCGACTATAATTCACCCCTCCACTTT. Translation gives CASSLGGADYNSPLHF. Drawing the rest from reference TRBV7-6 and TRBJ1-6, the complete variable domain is GAGVSQSPRYKVTKRGQDVALRCDPISGHVSLYWYRQALGQGPEFLTYFNYEAQQDKSGLPNDRFSAERPEGSISTLTIQRTEQRDSAMYRCASSLGGADYNSPLHFGNGTRLTVT.

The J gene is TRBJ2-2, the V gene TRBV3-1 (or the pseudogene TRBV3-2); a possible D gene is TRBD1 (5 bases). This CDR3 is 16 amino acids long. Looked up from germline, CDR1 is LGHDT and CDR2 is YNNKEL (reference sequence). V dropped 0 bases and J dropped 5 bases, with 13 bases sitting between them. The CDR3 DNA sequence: TGTGCCAGCAGCCAAGACGAAGGGGCAGGGACCGGGGAGCTGTTTTTT. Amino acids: CASSQDEGAGTGELFF.

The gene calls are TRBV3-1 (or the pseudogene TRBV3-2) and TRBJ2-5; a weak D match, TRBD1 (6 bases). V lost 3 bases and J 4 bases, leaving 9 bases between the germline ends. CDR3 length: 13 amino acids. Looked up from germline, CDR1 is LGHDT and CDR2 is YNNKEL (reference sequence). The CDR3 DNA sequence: TGTGCCAGCAGCCAGCAAGGGGGAGAGACCCAGTACTTC. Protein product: CASSQQGGETQYF.

CDR3 sequence reads: CARNLRDRGSGSYEQYF. For the CDR3, the DNA is TGTGCCCGAAACCTCCGGGACAGGGGAAGCGGGAGCTACGAGCAGTACTTC. This chain uses TRBV5-3 with TRBJ2-7, with 10 bases lining up with TRBD1. TRBV5-3 is marked as an open reading frame, function uncertain. The CDR3 sequence is 17 residues long. The V gene end was trimmed by 10 bases and the J gene end by 3 bases; junction bases not matched to a gene: 19.

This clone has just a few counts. CDR3 amino acids: CASRWELRGEKLFF. CDR3 nucleotide sequence: TGTGCCAGCAGATGGGAGCTTCGGGGGGAAAAACTGTTTTTT. This sequence joins TRBV2 and TRBJ1-4, with a weak D call TRBD1 (5 bases). The CDR3 spans 14 residues. CDR1 SNHLY and CDR2 FYNNEI come from the germline V gene. V was shortened by 6 bases and J by 8 bases, with 16 bases between the two germline ends. Using reference TRBV2 and TRBJ1-4 for the parts outside the CDR3, the full variable domain is EPEVTQTPSHQVTQMGQEVILRCVPISNHLYFYWYRQILGQKVEFLVSFYNNEISEKSEIFDDQFSVERPDGSNFTLKIRSTKLEDSAMYFCASRWELRGEKLFFGSGTQLSVL.

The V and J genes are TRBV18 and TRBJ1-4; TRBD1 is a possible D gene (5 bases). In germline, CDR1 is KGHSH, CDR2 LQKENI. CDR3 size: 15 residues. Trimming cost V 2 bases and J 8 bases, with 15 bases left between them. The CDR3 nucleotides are TGTGCCAGCTCACCAAGACCTCAAAGGGGCGAAAAACTGTTTTTT. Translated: CASSPRPQRGEKLFF. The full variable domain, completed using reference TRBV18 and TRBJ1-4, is NAGVMQNPRHLVRRRGQEARLRCSPMKGHSHVYWYRQLPEEGLKFMVYLQKENIIDESGMPKERFSAEFPKEGPSILRIQQVVRGDSAAYFCASSPRPQRGEKLFFGSGTQLSVL.

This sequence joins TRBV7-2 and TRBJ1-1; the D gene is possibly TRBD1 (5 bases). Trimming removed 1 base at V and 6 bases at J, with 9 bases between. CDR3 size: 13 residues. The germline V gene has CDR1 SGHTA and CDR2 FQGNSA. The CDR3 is CASSLGPGAEAFF. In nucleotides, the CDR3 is TGTGCCAGCAGCTTAGGTCCGGGGGCTGAAGCTTTCTTT.

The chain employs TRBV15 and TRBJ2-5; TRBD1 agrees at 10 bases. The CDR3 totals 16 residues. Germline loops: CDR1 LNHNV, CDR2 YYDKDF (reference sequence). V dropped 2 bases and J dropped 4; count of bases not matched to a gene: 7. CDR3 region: CATSRTKGQGGETQYF. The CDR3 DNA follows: TGTGCCACCAGCAGAACGAAAGGACAGGGGGGAGAGACCCAGTACTTC.

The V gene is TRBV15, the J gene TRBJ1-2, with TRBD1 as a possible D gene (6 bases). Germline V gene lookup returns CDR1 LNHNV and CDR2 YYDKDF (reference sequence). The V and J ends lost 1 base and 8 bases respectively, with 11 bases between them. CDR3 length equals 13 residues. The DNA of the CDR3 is TGTGCCACCAGCAGAGGGGCAGGGGAAGGCTACACCTTC. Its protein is CATSRGAGEGYTF.

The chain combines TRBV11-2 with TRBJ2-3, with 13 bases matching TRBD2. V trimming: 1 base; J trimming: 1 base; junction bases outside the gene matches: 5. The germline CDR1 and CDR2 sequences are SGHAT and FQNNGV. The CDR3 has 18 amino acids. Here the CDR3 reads CASSLGPGLAGGTDTQYF. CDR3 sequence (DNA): TGTGCCAGCAGCTTAGGGCCCGGACTAGCGGGGGGCACAGATACGCAGTATTTT.

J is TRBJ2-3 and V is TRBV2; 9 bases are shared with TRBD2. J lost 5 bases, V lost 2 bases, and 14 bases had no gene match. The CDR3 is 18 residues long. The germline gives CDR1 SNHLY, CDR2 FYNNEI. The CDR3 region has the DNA TGTGCCAGCAGTGAAAGGAGCCTTGGCGGGGGGGCGGGAGATACGCAGTATTTT. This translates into CASSERSLGGGAGDTQYF. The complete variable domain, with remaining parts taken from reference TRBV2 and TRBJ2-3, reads EPEVTQTPSHQVTQMGQEVILRCVPISNHLYFYWYRQILGQKVEFLVSFYNNEISEKSEIFDDQFSVERPDGSNFTLKIRSTKLEDSAMYFCASSERSLGGGAGDTQYFGPGTRLTVL.

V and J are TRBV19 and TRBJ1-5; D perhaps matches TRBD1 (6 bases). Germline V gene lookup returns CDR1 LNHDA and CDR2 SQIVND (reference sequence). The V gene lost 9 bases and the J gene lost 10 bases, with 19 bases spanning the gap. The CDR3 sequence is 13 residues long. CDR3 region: CASRQAEEHPQHF. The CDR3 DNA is TGTGCCAGCAGACAGGCGGAAGAGCACCCCCAGCATTTT.

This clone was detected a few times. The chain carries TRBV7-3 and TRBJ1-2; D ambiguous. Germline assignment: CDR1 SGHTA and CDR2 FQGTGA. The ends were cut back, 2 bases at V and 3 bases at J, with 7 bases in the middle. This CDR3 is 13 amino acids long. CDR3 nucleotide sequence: TGTGCCAGCAGCTTATCCCAGTACTATGGCTACACCTTC. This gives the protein CASSLSQYYGYTF.

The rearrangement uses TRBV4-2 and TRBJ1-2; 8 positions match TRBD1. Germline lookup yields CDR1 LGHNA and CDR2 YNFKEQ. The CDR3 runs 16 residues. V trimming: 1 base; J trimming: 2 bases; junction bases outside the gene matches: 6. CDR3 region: CASSQGVGDRNYGYTF. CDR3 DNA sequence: TGTGCCAGCAGCCAAGGGGTAGGGGACAGGAACTATGGCTACACCTTC.